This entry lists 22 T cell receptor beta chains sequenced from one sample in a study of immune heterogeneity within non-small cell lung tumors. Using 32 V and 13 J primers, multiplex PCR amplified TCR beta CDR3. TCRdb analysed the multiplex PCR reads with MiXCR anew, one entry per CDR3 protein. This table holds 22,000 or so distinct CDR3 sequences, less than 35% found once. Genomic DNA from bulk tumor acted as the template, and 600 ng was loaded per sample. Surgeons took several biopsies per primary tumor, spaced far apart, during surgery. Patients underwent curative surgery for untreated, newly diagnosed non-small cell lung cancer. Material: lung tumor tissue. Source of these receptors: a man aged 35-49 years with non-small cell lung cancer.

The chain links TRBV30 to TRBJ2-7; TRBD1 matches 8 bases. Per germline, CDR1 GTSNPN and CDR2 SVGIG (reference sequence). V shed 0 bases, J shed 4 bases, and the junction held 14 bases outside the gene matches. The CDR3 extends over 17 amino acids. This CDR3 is CAWSVLTGQGGWYEQYF. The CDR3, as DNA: TGTGCCTGGAGTGTCCTGACAGGACAGGGAGGATGGTACGAGCAGTACTTC. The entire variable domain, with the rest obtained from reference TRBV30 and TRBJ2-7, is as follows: SQTIHQWPATLVQPVGSPLSLECTVEGTSNPNLYWYRQAAGRGLQLLFYSVGIGQISSEVPQNLSASRPQDRQFILSSKKLLLSDSGFYLCAWSVLTGQGGWYEQYFGPGTRLTVT.

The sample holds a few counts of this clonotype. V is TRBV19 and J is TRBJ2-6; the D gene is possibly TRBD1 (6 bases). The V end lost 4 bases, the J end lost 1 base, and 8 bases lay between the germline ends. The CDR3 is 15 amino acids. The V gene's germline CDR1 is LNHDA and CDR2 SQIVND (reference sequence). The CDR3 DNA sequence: TGTGCCAGTAGTAAAACAGGGTCTGGGGCCAACGTCCTGACTTTC. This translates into CASSKTGSGANVLTF.

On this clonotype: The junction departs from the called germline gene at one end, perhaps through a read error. The CDR3 region is CANSQVGINYGYTF. DNA for the CDR3: TGTGCCAACAGCCAAGTTGGGATTAACTATGGCTACACCTTC. The rearrangement uses TRBV4-2 and TRBJ1-2, with D unclear. CDR3 length: 14 residues. CDR1 and CDR2 from the germline V gene are LGHNA and YNFKEQ.

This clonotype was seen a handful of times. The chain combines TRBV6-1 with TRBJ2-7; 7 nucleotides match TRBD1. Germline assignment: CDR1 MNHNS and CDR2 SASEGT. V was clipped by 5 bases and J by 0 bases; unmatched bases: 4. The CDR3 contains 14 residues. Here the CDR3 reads CASSWTGNSYEQYF. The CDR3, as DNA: TGTGCCAGCAGTTGGACAGGTAACTCCTACGAGCAGTACTTC.

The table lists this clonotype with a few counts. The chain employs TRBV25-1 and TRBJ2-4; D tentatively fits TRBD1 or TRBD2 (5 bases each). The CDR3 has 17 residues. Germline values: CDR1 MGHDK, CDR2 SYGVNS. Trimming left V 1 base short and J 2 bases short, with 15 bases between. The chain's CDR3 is CASSEWDQVLTKNIQYF. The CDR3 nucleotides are TGTGCCAGCAGTGAATGGGACCAGGTCCTGACCAAAAACATTCAGTACTTC.

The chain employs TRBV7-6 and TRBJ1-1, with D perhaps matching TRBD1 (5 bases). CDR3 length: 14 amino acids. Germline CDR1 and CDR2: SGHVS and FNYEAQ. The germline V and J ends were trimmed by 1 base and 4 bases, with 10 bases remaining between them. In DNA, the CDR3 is TGTGCCAGCAGCTTAGAGGGGTCTGGCACTGAAGCTTTCTTT. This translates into CASSLEGSGTEAFF.

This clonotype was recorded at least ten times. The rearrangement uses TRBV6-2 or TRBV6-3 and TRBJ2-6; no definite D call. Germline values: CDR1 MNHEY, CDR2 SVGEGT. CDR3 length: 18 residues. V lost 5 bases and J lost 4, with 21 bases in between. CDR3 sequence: CASSDGWAGSGGANVLTF. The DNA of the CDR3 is TGTGCCAGCAGTGACGGCTGGGCCGGATCAGGAGGGGCCAACGTCCTGACTTTC.

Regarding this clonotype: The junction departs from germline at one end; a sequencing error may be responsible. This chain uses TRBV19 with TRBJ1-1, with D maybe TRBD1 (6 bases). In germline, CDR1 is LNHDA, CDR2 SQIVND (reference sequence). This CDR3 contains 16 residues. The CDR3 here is CASSQKDSGTNTEALF. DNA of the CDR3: TGTGCCAGTAGTCAAAAGGACAGCGGGACGAACACTGAAGCTTTATTT.

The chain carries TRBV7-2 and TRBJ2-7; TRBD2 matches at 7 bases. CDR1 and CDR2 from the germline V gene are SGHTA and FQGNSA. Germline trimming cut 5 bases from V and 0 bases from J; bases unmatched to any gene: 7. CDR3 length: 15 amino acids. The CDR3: CASSAFSGPSYEQYF. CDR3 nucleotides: TGTGCCAGCAGCGCTTTTAGCGGGCCCTCCTACGAGCAGTACTTC.

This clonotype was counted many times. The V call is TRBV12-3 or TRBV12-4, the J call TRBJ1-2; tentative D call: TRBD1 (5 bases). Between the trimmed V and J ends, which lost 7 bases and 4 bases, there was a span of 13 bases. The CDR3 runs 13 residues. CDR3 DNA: TGTGCCAGCACCTCAGGGATCTCCTATGGCTACACCTTC. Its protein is CASTSGISYGYTF.

The CDR3: CASMRDTSYEQYF. The CDR3 DNA reads as TGTGCCAGCATGCGCGACACCTCCTACGAGCAGTACTTC. This sequence joins TRBV25-1 and TRBJ2-7, with D unclear. The germline CDR1 and CDR2 sequences are MGHDK and SYGVNS. There are 13 residues in the CDR3. The V gene lost 7 bases and the J gene lost 0 bases, with 10 bases spanning the gap.

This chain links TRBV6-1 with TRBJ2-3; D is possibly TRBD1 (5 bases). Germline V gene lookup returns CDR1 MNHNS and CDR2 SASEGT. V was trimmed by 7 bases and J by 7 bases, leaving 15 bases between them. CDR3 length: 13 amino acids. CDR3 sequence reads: CASIISQGYTQYF. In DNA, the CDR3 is TGTGCCAGCATCATCAGCCAGGGTTATACGCAGTATTTT.

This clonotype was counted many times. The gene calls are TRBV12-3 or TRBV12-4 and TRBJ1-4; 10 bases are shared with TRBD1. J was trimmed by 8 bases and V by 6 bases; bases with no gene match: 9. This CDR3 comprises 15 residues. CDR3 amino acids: CASSQRGTGAEKLFF. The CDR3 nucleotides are TGTGCCAGCAGCCAGAGAGGGACAGGGGCGGAAAAACTGTTTTTT.

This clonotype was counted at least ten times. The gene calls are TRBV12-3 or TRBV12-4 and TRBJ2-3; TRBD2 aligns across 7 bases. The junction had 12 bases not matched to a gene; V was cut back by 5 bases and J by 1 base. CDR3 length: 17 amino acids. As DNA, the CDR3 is TGTGCCAGCAGTCCCACGCGATTAGCGGGTGGCACAGATACGCAGTATTTT. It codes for CASSPTRLAGGTDTQYF.

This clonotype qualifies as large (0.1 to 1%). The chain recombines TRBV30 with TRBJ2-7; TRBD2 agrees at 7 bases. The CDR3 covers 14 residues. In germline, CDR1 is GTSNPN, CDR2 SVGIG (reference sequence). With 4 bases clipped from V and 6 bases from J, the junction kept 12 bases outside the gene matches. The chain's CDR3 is CAWTGRLAVTEQYF. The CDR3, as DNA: TGTGCCTGGACCGGGAGGCTAGCGGTTACCGAGCAGTACTTC.

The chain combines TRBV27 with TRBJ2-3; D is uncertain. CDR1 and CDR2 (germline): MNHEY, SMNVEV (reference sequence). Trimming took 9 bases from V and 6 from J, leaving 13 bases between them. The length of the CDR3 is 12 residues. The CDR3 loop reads CASRHSFDTQYF. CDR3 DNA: TGTGCCAGTCGCCATAGCTTTGATACGCAGTATTTT.

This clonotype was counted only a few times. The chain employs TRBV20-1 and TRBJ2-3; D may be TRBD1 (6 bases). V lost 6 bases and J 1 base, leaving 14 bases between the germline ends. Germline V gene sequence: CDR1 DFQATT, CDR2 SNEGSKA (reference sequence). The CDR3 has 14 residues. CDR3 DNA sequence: TGCAGTGCCCCTTACAGGGTAGGCACAGATACGCAGTATTTT. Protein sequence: CSAPYRVGTDTQYF.

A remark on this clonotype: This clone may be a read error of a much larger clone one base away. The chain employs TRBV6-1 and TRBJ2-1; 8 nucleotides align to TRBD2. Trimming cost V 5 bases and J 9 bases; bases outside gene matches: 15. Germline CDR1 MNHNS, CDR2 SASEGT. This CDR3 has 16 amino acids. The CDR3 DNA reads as TGTGCCAGCAGTTGGGGGACTAGGGGGAGGGCCAGTGAGCAGTTCTTC. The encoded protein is CASSWGTRGRASEQFF.

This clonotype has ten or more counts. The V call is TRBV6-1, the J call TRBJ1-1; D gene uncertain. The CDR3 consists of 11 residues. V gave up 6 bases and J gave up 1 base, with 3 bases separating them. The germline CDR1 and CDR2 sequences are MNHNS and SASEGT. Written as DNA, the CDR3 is TGTGCCAGCAGAAGGAACACTGAAGCTTTCTTT. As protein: CASRRNTEAFF.

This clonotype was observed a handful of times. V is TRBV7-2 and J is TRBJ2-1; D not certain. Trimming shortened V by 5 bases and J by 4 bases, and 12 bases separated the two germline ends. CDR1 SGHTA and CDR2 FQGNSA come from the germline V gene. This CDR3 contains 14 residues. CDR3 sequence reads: CASSPPAGYNEQFF. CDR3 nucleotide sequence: TGTGCCAGCAGCCCGCCGGCTGGGTACAATGAGCAGTTCTTC. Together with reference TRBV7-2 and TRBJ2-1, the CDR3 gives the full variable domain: GAGVSQSPSNKVTEKGKDVELRCDPISGHTALYWYRQSLGQGLEFLIYFQGNSAPDKSGLPSDRFSAERTGGSVSTLTIQRTQQEDSAVYLCASSPPAGYNEQFFGPGTRLTVL.

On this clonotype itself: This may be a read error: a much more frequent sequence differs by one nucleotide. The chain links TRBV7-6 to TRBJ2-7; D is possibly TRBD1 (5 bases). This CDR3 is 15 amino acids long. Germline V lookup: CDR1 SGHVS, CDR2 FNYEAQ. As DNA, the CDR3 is TGTGCCAGCAGTCCCGCGGCACAGGCTCTCTACGGGCAGTACTTC. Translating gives CASSPAAQALYGQYF.

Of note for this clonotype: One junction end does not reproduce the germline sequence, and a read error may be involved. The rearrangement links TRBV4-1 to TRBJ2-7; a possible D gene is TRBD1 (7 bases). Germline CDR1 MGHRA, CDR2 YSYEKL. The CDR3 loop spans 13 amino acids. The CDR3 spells CSSSQGGTAEQYF. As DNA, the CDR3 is TGCTCCAGCAGCCAAGGGGGGACAGCCGAGCAGTACTTC.